Listed below are T cell receptor beta chains from one sample, sequenced in a study of shared clonotypes between healthy human individuals. The table came from immunoSEQ multiplex PCR; TCRdb's copy has only in-frame clones and leaves some out. The data contain over a million clones, about 96% of them singletons. Sequenced input: naive CD4+ T cells sorted from blood. These receptors all stem from a young man in good health. Each CDR3 is given with its conserved first and last residue. A D gene is named only where the DNA matches it firmly. Where a row states a size, it is once, few, many or the class of an expanded clone; other rows omit it.

DNA: TGTGCCAGCAGCCCTTCCAGGGGTGCAGATACGCAGTATTTT
CDR3: CASSPSRGADTQYF
D: -
size: once
V: TRBV5-4
J: TRBJ2-3

DNA: TGTGCCAGCAGCTTCGGGCAGGGGGCCTCCTACGAGCAGTACTTC
CDR3: CASSFGQGASYEQYF
D: TRBD1
size: -
V: TRBV7-8
J: TRBJ2-7

DNA: TGTGCCAGCAGCCCACACGGTATGAACTCTGGAAACACCATATATTTT
CDR3: CASSPHGMNSGNTIYF
D: -
size: -
V: TRBV11-2
J: TRBJ1-3

DNA: TGTGCCAGCAGCCTCAAATGGGGGAGCACAGATACGCAGTATTTT
CDR3: CASSLKWGSTDTQYF
D: -
size: -
V: TRBV9
J: TRBJ2-3

DNA: TGTGCCATCAGTGAGTCAGGACTAGCGGGAGCCAAAAACATTCAGTACTTC
CDR3: CAISESGLAGAKNIQYF
D: TRBD2
size: -
V: TRBV10-3
J: TRBJ2-4

DNA: TGTGCCAGCAGCAAATCAGCGGACACCGGGGAGCTGTTTTTT
CDR3: CASSKSADTGELFF
D: -
size: once
V: TRBV2
J: TRBJ2-2

DNA: TGTGCCAGTACCCCGCAGGGGTTCGGATATGGCTACACCTTC
CDR3: CASTPQGFGYGYTF
D: -
size: -
V: TRBV19
J: TRBJ1-2

DNA: TGCAGTGCAGGGAGTGTGGATACGCAGTATTTT
CDR3: CSAGSVDTQYF
D: -
size: -
V: TRBV20-1
J: TRBJ2-3

DNA: TGCAGCGTCGTAGCGGGAGTCAATGAGCAGTTCTTC
CDR3: CSVVAGVNEQFF
D: TRBD2
size: -
V: TRBV29-1
J: TRBJ2-1

DNA: TGTGCCACCAGCAGTCTAAGGGGCAGTATAGCCAAAAACATTCAGTACTTC
CDR3: CATSSLRGSIAKNIQYF
D: -
size: -
V: TRBV15
J: TRBJ2-4

DNA: TGTGCCAGCTCGGACACCTGGGTACCTGAAGCTTTCTTT
CDR3: CASSDTWVPEAFF
D: -
size: -
V: TRBV6-1
J: TRBJ1-1

DNA: TGTGCCAGCAGCCTTGGCGTAGCGGGATACACCGGGGAGCTGTTTTTT
CDR3: CASSLGVAGYTGELFF
D: TRBD2
size: -
V: TRBV9
J: TRBJ2-2

DNA: TGCGCCAGCAGCTTGGGAGGCGCCGGGAACACTGAAGCTTTCTTT
CDR3: CASSLGGAGNTEAFF
D: -
size: -
V: TRBV5-1
J: TRBJ1-1

DNA: TGCAGCGTTGACTACGGTATCACTGAAGCTTTCTTT
CDR3: CSVDYGITEAFF
D: -
size: -
V: TRBV29-1
J: TRBJ1-1

DNA: TGTGCCAGCAGTTACTCTCTAGTCATGGAGACCCAGTACTTC
CDR3: CASSYSLVMETQYF
D: -
size: -
V: TRBV6-6
J: TRBJ2-5

DNA: TGTGCCACCGACGGGGGAGGGGACTACGAGCAGTACTTC
CDR3: CATDGGGDYEQYF
D: TRBD2
size: -
V: TRBV10-3
J: TRBJ2-7

DNA: TGTGCCACCAGCAGAGACCGCGACAGGGAAGAGACCCAGTACTTC
CDR3: CATSRDRDREETQYF
D: TRBD1
size: -
V: TRBV15
J: TRBJ2-5

DNA: TGTGCCAGCAGTTTACAGGGTCCGAAACTAGCCAAAAACATTCAGTACTTC
CDR3: CASSLQGPKLAKNIQYF
D: -
size: -
V: TRBV28
J: TRBJ2-4

DNA: TGTGCCTGGAGTTTGTCAGGGAATAGCAATCAGCCCCAGCATTTT
CDR3: CAWSLSGNSNQPQHF
D: -
size: -
V: TRBV30
J: TRBJ1-5

DNA: TGTGCCAGCAGCTGGAGCGACGAGCAGTACTTC
CDR3: CASSWSDEQYF
D: -
size: -
V: TRBV5-6
J: TRBJ2-7

DNA: TGTGCCAGCAGCTTCCGATTGAACACCGGGGAGCTGTTTTTT
CDR3: CASSFRLNTGELFF
D: -
size: -
V: TRBV5-8
J: TRBJ2-2

DNA: TGTGCCAGCAGTTTCTCAAGGGAGATGGAAGCTTTCTTT
CDR3: CASSFSREMEAFF
D: -
size: once
V: TRBV6-5
J: TRBJ1-1

DNA: TGTGCCACCAGCAGACGCGCCTCCGAGCTGTTTTTT
CDR3: CATSRRASELFF
D: -
size: -
V: TRBV15
J: TRBJ2-2

DNA: TGCGCCAGCAGCCCCCCGAGGGTAGCGGGAGGAGCAGATACGCAGTATTTT
CDR3: CASSPPRVAGGADTQYF
D: TRBD2
size: once
V: TRBV5-1
J: TRBJ2-3

DNA: TGTGCCAGCAGCCTGGGACGGCTATACACAGATACGCAGTATTTT
CDR3: CASSLGRLYTDTQYF
D: -
size: -
V: TRBV13
J: TRBJ2-3

DNA: TGCGCCAGCAGCGCTAGCATGGCGGGAGGGGCAGATACGCAGTATTTT
CDR3: CASSASMAGGADTQYF
D: TRBD2
size: -
V: TRBV4-3
J: TRBJ2-3

DNA: TGTGCCAGCAGAACAGATCCGGGACTAGCGGGATATGAGCAGTTCTTC
CDR3: CASRTDPGLAGYEQFF
D: TRBD2
size: -
V: TRBV2
J: TRBJ2-1

DNA: TGTGCCAGCAGTATAGATCCCCGCAGGGTGAGAGAGCAGTACTTC
CDR3: CASSIDPRRVREQYF
D: -
size: -
V: TRBV19
J: TRBJ2-7

DNA: TGTATCTCCCAGGGAGGGAGAATTGGTGGCTACACCTTC
CDR3: CISQGGRIGGYTF
D: -
size: -
V: TRBV28
J: TRBJ1-2

DNA: TGTGCCAGCAGCCCTAGCGGGAGTAGTGAGACCCAGTACTTC
CDR3: CASSPSGSSETQYF
D: TRBD2
size: -
V: TRBV5-4
J: TRBJ2-5

DNA: TGCGCCAGCAGTCGTTTAGCGGGAGGGCCGGTAGACGAGCAGTACTTC
CDR3: CASSRLAGGPVDEQYF
D: TRBD2
size: -
V: TRBV5-1
J: TRBJ2-7

DNA: TGCGCCAGCAGCTTAAACGCGAACACCGGGGAGCTGTTTTTT
CDR3: CASSLNANTGELFF
D: -
size: -
V: TRBV5-1
J: TRBJ2-2

DNA: TGTGCCAGCTCACCTATTCCAGATGGGAATAATGAAAAACTGTTTTTT
CDR3: CASSPIPDGNNEKLFF
D: -
size: -
V: TRBV18
J: TRBJ1-4

DNA: TGTGCCAGCTCACAGTCTAACACAGATACGCAGTATTTT
CDR3: CASSQSNTDTQYF
D: -
size: -
V: TRBV18
J: TRBJ2-3

DNA: TGTGCTAGTGGTTTGGTAAAATTCCGGAACACCATATATTTT
CDR3: CASGLVKFRNTIYF
D: -
size: -
V: TRBV12-5
J: TRBJ1-3

DNA: TGTGCCAGCAGCGTAGGGGTCAGAGGCGGGTACGAGCAGTACTTC
CDR3: CASSVGVRGGYEQYF
D: -
size: -
V: TRBV9
J: TRBJ2-7

DNA: TGCGCCAGCAGCTTGGGACTAGCGGGAGGTGTGGAGGAGACCCAGTACTTC
CDR3: CASSLGLAGGVEETQYF
D: TRBD2
size: -
V: TRBV5-1
J: TRBJ2-5

DNA: TGTGCCAGCAGCCAACGGGACAGGGGGCCCAGCACAGATACGCAGTATTTT
CDR3: CASSQRDRGPSTDTQYF
D: TRBD1
size: -
V: TRBV11-2
J: TRBJ2-3

DNA: TGTGCCGCCGGCCGGACCACTAATGAAAAACTGTTTTTT
CDR3: CAAGRTTNEKLFF
D: -
size: -
V: TRBV10-3
J: TRBJ1-4

DNA: TGTGCCAGCAGTGACTTTGCGGGACGCACAGATACGCAGTATTTT
CDR3: CASSDFAGRTDTQYF
D: -
size: -
V: TRBV6-4
J: TRBJ2-3

DNA: TGTGCCACCAGCAGAGATCAGGCAGGGGTCGGCTCCGGGGAGCTGTTTTTT
CDR3: CATSRDQAGVGSGELFF
D: -
size: -
V: TRBV15
J: TRBJ2-2

DNA: TGTGCCAGCAGCTTATCCCTAGGAGGGGGGCAAGAGACCCAGTACTTC
CDR3: CASSLSLGGGQETQYF
D: -
size: -
V: TRBV7-2
J: TRBJ2-5

DNA: TGCGCCAGCAGCTTTACTGGCGTCGCAAACATTCAGTACTTC
CDR3: CASSFTGVANIQYF
D: -
size: -
V: TRBV5-1
J: TRBJ2-4

DNA: TGTGCCAGCAGCTTAACCGCTAGCGGGAGCACAGATACGCAGTATTTT
CDR3: CASSLTASGSTDTQYF
D: TRBD2
size: once
V: TRBV7-3
J: TRBJ2-3

DNA: TGCAGCGTTGATGGGACTAGTCAGTATTTT
CDR3: CSVDGTSQYF
D: TRBD2
size: -
V: TRBV29-1
J: TRBJ2-3

DNA: TGTGCCAGCTCCACCGGGCCCTCATTGGAGCAGTACTTC
CDR3: CASSTGPSLEQYF
D: -
size: once
V: TRBV11-1
J: TRBJ2-7

DNA: TGTGCCAGCCGCCGCGACGGACACACAGATACGCAGTATTTT
CDR3: CASRRDGHTDTQYF
D: -
size: -
V: TRBV13
J: TRBJ2-3